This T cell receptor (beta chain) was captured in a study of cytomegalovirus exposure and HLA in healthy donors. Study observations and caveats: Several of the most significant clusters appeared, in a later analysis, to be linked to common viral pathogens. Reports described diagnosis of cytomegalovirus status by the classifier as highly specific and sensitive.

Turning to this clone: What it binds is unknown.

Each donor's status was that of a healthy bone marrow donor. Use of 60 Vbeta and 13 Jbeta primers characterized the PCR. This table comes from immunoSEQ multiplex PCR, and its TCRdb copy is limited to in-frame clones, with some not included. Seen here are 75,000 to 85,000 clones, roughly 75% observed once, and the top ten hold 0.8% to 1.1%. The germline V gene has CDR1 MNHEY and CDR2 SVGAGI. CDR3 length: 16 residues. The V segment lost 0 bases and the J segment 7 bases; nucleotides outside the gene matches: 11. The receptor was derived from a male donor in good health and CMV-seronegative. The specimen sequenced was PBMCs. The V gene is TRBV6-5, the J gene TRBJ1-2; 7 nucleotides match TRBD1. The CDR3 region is CASSYSPRAGGSGYTF. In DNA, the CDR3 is TGTGCCAGCAGTTACTCCCCCCGGGCAGGGGGAAGTGGCTACACCTTC.